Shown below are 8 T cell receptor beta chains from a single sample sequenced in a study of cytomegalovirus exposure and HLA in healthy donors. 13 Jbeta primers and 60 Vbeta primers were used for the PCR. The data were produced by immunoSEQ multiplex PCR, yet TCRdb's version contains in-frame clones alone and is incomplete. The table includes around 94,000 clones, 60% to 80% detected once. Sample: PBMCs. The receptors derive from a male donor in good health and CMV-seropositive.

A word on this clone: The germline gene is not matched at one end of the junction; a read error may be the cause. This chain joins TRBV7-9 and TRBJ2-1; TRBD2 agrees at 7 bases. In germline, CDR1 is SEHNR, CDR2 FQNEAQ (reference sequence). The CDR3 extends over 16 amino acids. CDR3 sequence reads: CSSSLPAGVRHNEQFF. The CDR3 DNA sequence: TGTTCCAGCAGCTTGCCTGCGGGAGTACGCCACAATGAGCAGTTCTTC. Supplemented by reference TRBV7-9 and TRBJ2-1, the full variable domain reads DTGVSQNPRHKITKRGQNVTFRCDPISEHNRLYWYRQTLGQGPEFLTYFQNEAQLEKSRLLSDRFSAERPKGSFSTLEIQRTEQGDSAMYLCSSSLPAGVRHNEQFFGPGTRLTVL.

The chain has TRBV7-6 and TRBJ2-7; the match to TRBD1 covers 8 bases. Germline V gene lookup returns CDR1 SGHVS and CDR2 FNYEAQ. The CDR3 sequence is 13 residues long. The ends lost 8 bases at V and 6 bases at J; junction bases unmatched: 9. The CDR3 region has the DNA TGTGCCAGCGGACAGGGCGAGAGAAGCGAGCAGTACTTC. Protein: CASGQGERSEQYF.

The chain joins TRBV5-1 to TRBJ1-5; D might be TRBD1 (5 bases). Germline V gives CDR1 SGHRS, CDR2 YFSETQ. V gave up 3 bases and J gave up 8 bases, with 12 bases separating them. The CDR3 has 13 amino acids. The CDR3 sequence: CASSSKTGEPQHF. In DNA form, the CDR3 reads TGCGCCAGCAGCTCGAAAACGGGGGAGCCCCAGCATTTT.

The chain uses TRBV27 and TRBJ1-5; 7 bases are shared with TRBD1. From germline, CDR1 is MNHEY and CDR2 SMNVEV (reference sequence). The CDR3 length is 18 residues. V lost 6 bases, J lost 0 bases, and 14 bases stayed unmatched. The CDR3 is CASRAFNRGAYSNQPQHF. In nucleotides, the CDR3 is TGTGCCAGCAGGGCTTTCAACAGGGGTGCTTATAGCAATCAGCCCCAGCATTTT.

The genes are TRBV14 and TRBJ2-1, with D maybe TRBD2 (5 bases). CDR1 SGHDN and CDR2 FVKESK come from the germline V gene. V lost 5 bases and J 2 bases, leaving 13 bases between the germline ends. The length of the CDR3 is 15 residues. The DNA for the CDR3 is TGTGCCAGCAGCTTAGGACTTCTCCCCTACAATGAGCAGTTCTTC. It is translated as CASSLGLLPYNEQFF.

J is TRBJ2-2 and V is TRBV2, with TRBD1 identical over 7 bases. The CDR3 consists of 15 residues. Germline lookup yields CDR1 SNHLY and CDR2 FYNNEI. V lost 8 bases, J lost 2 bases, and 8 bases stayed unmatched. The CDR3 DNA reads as TGTGCCAGCCCGCGTAGGGGGCTTAACACCGGGGAGCTGTTTTTT. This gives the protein CASPRRGLNTGELFF.

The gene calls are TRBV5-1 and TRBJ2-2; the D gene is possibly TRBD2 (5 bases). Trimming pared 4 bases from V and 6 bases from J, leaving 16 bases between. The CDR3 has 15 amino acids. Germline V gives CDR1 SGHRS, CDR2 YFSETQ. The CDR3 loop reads CASSTSTDSSGELFF. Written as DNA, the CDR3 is TGCGCCAGCAGCACATCAACGGACTCGTCCGGGGAGCTGTTTTTT.

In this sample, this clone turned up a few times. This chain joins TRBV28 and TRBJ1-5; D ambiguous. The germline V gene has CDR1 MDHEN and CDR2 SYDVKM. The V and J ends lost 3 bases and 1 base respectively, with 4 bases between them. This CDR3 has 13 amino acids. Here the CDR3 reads CASSFQSNQPQHF. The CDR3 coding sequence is TGTGCCAGCAGTTTTCAGAGCAATCAGCCCCAGCATTTT. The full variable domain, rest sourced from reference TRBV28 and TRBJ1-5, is DVKVTQSSRYLVKRTGEKVFLECVQDMDHENMFWYRQDPGLGLRLIYFSYDVKMKEKGDIPEGYSVSREKKERFSLILESASTNQTSMYLCASSFQSNQPQHFGDGTRLSIL.